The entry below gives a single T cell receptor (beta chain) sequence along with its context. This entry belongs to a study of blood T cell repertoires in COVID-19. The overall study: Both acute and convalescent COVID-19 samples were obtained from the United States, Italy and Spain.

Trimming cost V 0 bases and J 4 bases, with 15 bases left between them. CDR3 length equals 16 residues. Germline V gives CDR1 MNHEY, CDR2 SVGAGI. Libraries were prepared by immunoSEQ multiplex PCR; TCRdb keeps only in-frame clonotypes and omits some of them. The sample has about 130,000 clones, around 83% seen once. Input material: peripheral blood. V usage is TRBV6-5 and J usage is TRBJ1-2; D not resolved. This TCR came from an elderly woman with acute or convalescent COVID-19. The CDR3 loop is CASSYSRSFEAYGYTF. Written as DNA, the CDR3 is TGTGCCAGCAGTTACTCGAGATCCTTCGAGGCCTATGGCTACACCTTC.